This TCR beta chain emerged from a study of blood T cell repertoires in COVID-19 (dated by TCRdb to the early 2020s). About the full investigation: Samples covering the acute and convalescent phases of COVID-19 were provided by collaborators in the United States, Italy and Spain. The material from the prospective study consisted of cDNA or gDNA derived from T cells, B-cell-depleted T cells, or PBMCs. Deeply sampled blood TCRbeta repertoires from subjects exposed to, actively infected with, or recovered from COVID-19 were included in the dataset. A freely available public database, intended as a resource for researchers studying the immune response to SARS-CoV-2, is where the repertoires were released. Samples were obtained from the ongoing ImmuneRACE study (first 160 participants) and from approximately 1,200 subjects provided by 6 global collaborators. The sample metadata nearly always contained a de-identified subject ID, COVID-19 status, age in years and sex. Where available, HLA class I and class II types were obtained from metadata supplied by the sample provider rather than from assay-based typing. Study-wide conclusions, independent of this receptor: How much clinical and demographic metadata was included differed by source and by participant, and the metadata was provided uncurated.

Whole blood was collected in K2EDTA tubes by collaborating institutions according to the institutions' own protocols. For TCRbeta analysis, collaborators shipped samples in one of three forms: frozen whole blood, isolated PBMCs, or DNA extracted from either of those sample types. CDR1 and CDR2 are read off the germline V gene as SQVTM and ANQGSEA. Including cysteine and phenylalanine, the CDR3 has 15 amino acids. Kept here is only the CDR3 DNA, which spans 45 bases and is read in frame from base 1. Ends trimmed: V by 3 bases, J by 5 bases; bases unmatched to a gene: 9. Regarding this clone: It lacks a known antigen. No much larger clone exists at a distance of one base, and base qualities are not known.

The immunoSEQ Assay, a bias-controlled multiplex PCR, was used to amplify TCRbeta CDR3 regions from genomic DNA. As for how the authors treated the data: Within the assay, amplification of reference gene primers was used to estimate how many nucleated cells each sample contained. Sequence reads were collapsed and filtered to measure the absolute abundance of every unique TCRbeta CDR3 rearrangement. Productive Simpson clonality was computed per sample as the square root of Simpson's diversity index over productive rearrangements. In TCRdb, the immuneACCESS table is reduced to in-frame sequences with V and J assigned. These tables do not hold every clone; where another copy was compared, an unresolved V gene accounts for under half, and the others remain unexplained. V and J calls and clone size are copied from that table; D and trimming were computed from the DNA. The sample table shows about 140,000 clones, and 70% to 90% are seen once. The top ten clonotypes cover under 6% of the sample.

This sequence originates from a human donor in a cohort sampled during active COVID-19. Input material: peripheral blood. The chain is made from TRBV29-1 and TRBJ2-3, with 9 bases aligning to TRBD1. The nucleotide sequence reads TGCAGCGTTGAGAGAAACAGGGGGCGAGGAGATACGCAGTATTTT. Its translation is CSVERNRGRGDTQYF.